These T cell receptor beta chains were read from a single sample in a study of blood T cell repertoires in COVID-19. Data came from immunoSEQ multiplex PCR; TCRdb stores just in-frame clones and leaves some out. The data show roughly 100,000 clones, 84% seen once. Source material: peripheral blood. All receptors come from a man in his 60s with acute or convalescent COVID-19. Both conserved end residues are part of each CDR3. A D gene is named only where the DNA matches it firmly. Clone size is stated in some rows and not others, as once, few, many or a class when expanded.

J: TRBJ2-3; D: TRBD2; length: 19; size: NA; V: TRBV5-8; CDR3: CASSISGTSGRAGADTQYF
J: TRBJ2-4; D: NA; length: 14; size: NA; V: TRBV30; CDR3: CAWSVNLAKNIQYF
J: TRBJ1-5; D: NA; length: 13; size: few; V: TRBV24-1; CDR3: CATSDNTRVTQHF
J: TRBJ1-5; D: NA; length: 15; size: NA; V: TRBV4-2; CDR3: CASSQDGTPNQPQHF
J: TRBJ1-5; D: TRBD1; length: 13; size: NA; V: TRBV19; CDR3: CASSRDREKPQHF
J: TRBJ2-1; D: NA; length: 16; size: NA; V: TRBV14; CDR3: CASSQERRWSDNEQFF
J: TRBJ1-1; D: NA; length: 14; size: NA; V: TRBV5-1; CDR3: CASSSARVNTEAFF
J: TRBJ2-7; D: NA; length: 13; size: NA; V: TRBV19; CDR3: CASKVADAYEQYF
J: TRBJ1-2; D: TRBD1; length: 14; size: once; V: TRBV10-2; CDR3: CASTPGTGGYGYTF
J: TRBJ1-4; D: NA; length: 15; size: NA; V: TRBV21-1; CDR3: CASSRNRGANEKLFF
J: TRBJ2-4; D: TRBD2; length: 14; size: NA; V: TRBV7-2; CDR3: CASSLGGRVGIQYF
J: TRBJ2-1; D: TRBD1; length: 15; size: NA; V: TRBV5-1; CDR3: CASSLTGQVGDEQFF
J: TRBJ1-1; D: NA; length: 13; size: NA; V: TRBV7-8; CDR3: CASSFAENTEAFF
J: TRBJ1-4; D: NA; length: 15; size: once; V: TRBV5-6; CDR3: CASSLQAGDNEKLFF
J: TRBJ2-3; D: TRBD2; length: 16; size: NA; V: TRBV19; CDR3: CASSTGLAGVTDTQYF
J: TRBJ1-2; D: NA; length: 15; size: NA; V: TRBV19; CDR3: CASTDRGKAEARYTF
J: TRBJ1-2; D: TRBD1; length: 15; size: NA; V: TRBV11-2; CDR3: CASSLGGDRVHGYTF
J: TRBJ2-5; D: TRBD2; length: 15; size: NA; V: TRBV6-2/TRBV6-3; CDR3: CASSLGTSRQETQYF
J: TRBJ1-3; D: TRBD1; length: 14; size: NA; V: TRBV5-1; CDR3: CASTMTGGGNTIYF
J: TRBJ2-3; D: TRBD2; length: 15; size: once; V: TRBV2; CDR3: CASSDGRGGADTQYF
J: TRBJ2-1; D: NA; length: 14; size: NA; V: TRBV10-1; CDR3: CASSDGRGYNEQFF
J: TRBJ1-6; D: NA; length: 14; size: NA; V: TRBV27; CDR3: CASSFLRNNSPLHF
J: TRBJ1-5; D: TRBD1; length: 17; size: many; V: TRBV7-8; CDR3: CASSLDDRGPTDQPQHF
J: TRBJ1-1; D: NA; length: 14; size: NA; V: TRBV15; CDR3: CATSLQGTYTEAFF
J: TRBJ1-2; D: NA; length: 11; size: NA; V: TRBV19; CDR3: CASTANYGYTF